The source of this T cell receptor beta chain is a study of identical twins. Study-level results: In cord blood, abundant beta clonotypes had fewer insertions; memory showed no trend.

This clonotype was seen many times. As yet, its antigen is unknown. One entry per CDR3 protein, called by TCRdb with MiXCR from the 5' RACE reads. The data show around 140,000 distinct CDR3 sequences, around 3.5% seen once. The CDR3 loop spans 20 amino acids. Trimming left V 5 bases short and J 2 bases short, with 32 bases between. Germline V gene lookup returns CDR1 DFQATT and CDR2 SNEGSKA (reference sequence). This receptor was identified in a man between 18 and 35 years old in good health. The specimen sequenced was memory T cells sorted from blood. V and J are TRBV20-1 and TRBJ2-3, with D tentatively TRBD1 (12 bases). The CDR3 reads CSAPGQGATSGSYTTDTQYF. In nucleotides, the CDR3 is TGCAGTGCTCCGGGACAGGGGGCAACTAGCGGGAGCTACACCACAGATACGCAGTATTTT.